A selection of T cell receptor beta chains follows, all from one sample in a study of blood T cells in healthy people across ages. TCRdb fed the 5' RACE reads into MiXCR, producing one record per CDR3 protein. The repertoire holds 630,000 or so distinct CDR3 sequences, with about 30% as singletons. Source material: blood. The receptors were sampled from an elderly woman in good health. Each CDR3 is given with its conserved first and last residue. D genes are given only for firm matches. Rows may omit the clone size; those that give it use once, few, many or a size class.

TGTGCCACTAGCCCCCGGGAGGTCAATCAGCCCCAGCATTTT	CATSPREVNQPQHF	NA	TRBV24-1	NA	TRBJ1-5
TGTGCCAGCAGTTGGCTAGCGGGGGGACCCCTCACAGATACGCAGTATTTT	CASSWLAGGPLTDTQYF	few	TRBV6-2/TRBV6-3	TRBD2	TRBJ2-3
TGTGCCAGCAGTTTGGGACACTCCTACGAGCAGTACTTC	CASSLGHSYEQYF	many	TRBV28	NA	TRBJ2-7
TGTGCCAGCAGAGGATTCTATGGCTACACCTTC	CASRGFYGYTF	many	TRBV6-2/TRBV6-3	NA	TRBJ1-2
TGTGCCAGCAGTTACTCGGGTCCCGGGGGTGCAGATACGCAGTATTTT	CASSYSGPGGADTQYF	once	TRBV10-3	NA	TRBJ2-3
TGTGCCAGCAGCTTGTTACGGACAGGGGGGACCACTGAAGCTTTCTTT	CASSLLRTGGTTEAFF	many	TRBV5-5	TRBD1	TRBJ1-1
TGTGCCAGCAGCCCTGACAGGGGGCCTTACAATGAGCAGTACTTC	CASSPDRGPYNEQYF	few	TRBV11-3	TRBD1	TRBJ2-7
TGTGCCAGCAGTGACGACAGGGGGCTCCACGAGCAGTACTTC	CASSDDRGLHEQYF	many	TRBV6-2/TRBV6-3	TRBD1	TRBJ2-7
TGTGCCACCTTAAATGGGGGGCATTCCTACAATGAGCAGTTCTTC	CATLNGGHSYNEQFF	many	TRBV12-3/TRBV12-4	NA	TRBJ2-1
TGTGCCATACGGGACAGAAGCGAGCAGTACTTC	CAIRDRSEQYF	many	TRBV6-2/TRBV6-3	TRBD1	TRBJ2-7
TGCAGTGCTAGATTGGGGGATTCACCCCCCCACTTT	CSARLGDSPPHF	NA	TRBV20-1	NA	TRBJ1-6
TGCAGTGCTCGCCCCAACTACTACGAGCAGTACTTC	CSARPNYYEQYF	many	TRBV20-1	NA	TRBJ2-7
TGCAGTGCGCCGGGGGGCGGGGGTTATGAGCAGTTCTTC	CSAPGGGGYEQFF	many	TRBV20-1	NA	TRBJ2-1
TGTGCCAGCAGCTTCACCGACAGGGTTAAGACCCAGTACTTC	CASSFTDRVKTQYF	many	TRBV5-6	TRBD1	TRBJ2-5
TGCGCCAGCAGCTTCCAGGGGGCTGATGGCTACACCTTC	CASSFQGADGYTF	many	TRBV5-1	TRBD1	TRBJ1-2
TGTGCCAGCAGCCAAATATACAGGGCGCAAAACACTGAAGCTTTCTTT	CASSQIYRAQNTEAFF	few	TRBV3-1	NA	TRBJ1-1
TGCGCCAGCAGCTTGGGGGGCCCTAGTGGTAGGCAAGAGACCCAGTACTTC	CASSLGGPSGRQETQYF	NA	TRBV5-1	NA	TRBJ2-5
TGTGCTAGTGGTTTGAGGAAAGAAAAACTGTTTTTT	CASGLRKEKLFF	NA	TRBV12-5	NA	TRBJ1-4
TGTGCCAGCAGTGAGCCAGGGGGCCTGGCCGGGGAGCTGTTTTTT	CASSEPGGLAGELFF	NA	TRBV6-1	TRBD1	TRBJ2-2
TGTGCCACCAGCAGTCTCTACCAGGGGGGGACTCAGCCCCAGCATTTT	CATSSLYQGGTQPQHF	NA	TRBV15	TRBD1	TRBJ1-5
TGCGCCAGCAGCTTGGAGCAGGGGCAGGGCACTGAAGCTTTCTTT	CASSLEQGQGTEAFF	many	TRBV5-1	NA	TRBJ1-1
TGTGCCAGTAGTCGGGATGGACGGAACGGTGAAGCTTTCTTT	CASSRDGRNGEAFF	NA	TRBV19	NA	TRBJ1-1
TGTGCCAGCAAAAGACAGGGTCCATACGAGCAGTACTTC	CASKRQGPYEQYF	many	TRBV27	TRBD1	TRBJ2-7
TGTGCCAGCAGTTACAGGGGAGGATCCTACAATGAGCAGTTCTTC	CASSYRGGSYNEQFF	few	TRBV28	NA	TRBJ2-1
TGTGCCAGCAGTGAAACGCTTAGCACAGATACGCAGTATTTT	CASSETLSTDTQYF	NA	TRBV2	NA	TRBJ2-3
TGTGCCTGGAGTCCTCTTGGCAGGGAGGTTTACGAGCAGTACTTC	CAWSPLGREVYEQYF	many	TRBV30	NA	TRBJ2-7
TGTGCCAGCAGCCCACGCCGGGGGGCCGGGGAGACCCAGTACTTC	CASSPRRGAGETQYF	NA	TRBV7-9	NA	TRBJ2-5
TGTGCCAGCAGCTTAGCGGGCGGACTAGCGTCCTTGGGGGAGCAGTACTTC	CASSLAGGLASLGEQYF	NA	TRBV7-6	TRBD2	TRBJ2-7
TGTGCCAGCAGCGGACTAGCGGGGGAGGCCTATGAGACCCAGTACTTC	CASSGLAGEAYETQYF	many	TRBV5-5	TRBD2	TRBJ2-5
TGTGCCAGCAGCTTATCACCCGGGACTAGCAATGAGCAGTACTTC	CASSLSPGTSNEQYF	NA	TRBV7-2	TRBD2	TRBJ2-5
TGTGCCAGCAGACACCCCAACAGAAATGGCTACACCTTC	CASRHPNRNGYTF	NA	TRBV6-2/TRBV6-3	NA	TRBJ1-2
TGCAGTGCTTGGGACAGGCTTACCTCCTCTGGGGCCAACGTCCTGACTTTC	CSAWDRLTSSGANVLTF	many	TRBV20-1	TRBD1	TRBJ2-6
TGTGCCAGCAAAACGGGGGGAAGGGTTGAAGCTTTCTTT	CASKTGGRVEAFF	NA	TRBV12-3/TRBV12-4	NA	TRBJ1-1
TGTGCCAGCAGCGTCAGCAGGGGAGGCACTGAAGCTTTCTTT	CASSVSRGGTEAFF	NA	TRBV7-2	NA	TRBJ1-1
TGTGCCAGCAGCTTAAACCCAATCGTCGAGGGGACAGCCCGCCTTTGGGCCAACGTCCTGACTTTC	CASSLNPIVEGTARLWANVLTF	many	TRBV7-3	TRBD1	TRBJ2-6
TGTGCCAGCAGTGGCACTGGGGTTAGCACTGAAGCTTTCTTT	CASSGTGVSTEAFF	NA	TRBV25-1	NA	TRBJ1-1
TGCGCCGGCAGCTTGGGGACTAGCGGTGACGAACAGTACTTC	CAGSLGTSGDEQYF	NA	TRBV5-1	TRBD2	TRBJ2-7
TGTGCCAGCAGCCATGGGGGGGGAAGAGGTGGAAAACTGTTTTTT	CASSHGGGRGGKLFF	few	TRBV3-1	NA	TRBJ1-4
TGTGCTAGCAGCTTAGGACAGGCCAACAATGAGCAGTACTTC	CASSLGQANNEQYF	few	TRBV7-7	TRBD1	TRBJ2-5
TGTGCCAGCAGCCTCCCCCAGGGCCGTAATGAAAAACTGTTTTTT	CASSLPQGRNEKLFF	NA	TRBV7-9	NA	TRBJ1-4
TGTGCCAGCAGGATGGACAGCAGCTCCTACAACGAGCAGTACTTC	CASRMDSSSYNEQYF	NA	TRBV2	NA	TRBJ2-7
TGCGCCAGCAGCTTTTCTGGGACAGGGGGCTCAACTAATGAAAAACGGTTTTTT	CASSFSGTGGSTNEKRFF	NA	TRBV5-1	TRBD1	TRBJ1-4
TGTGCCAGCAGTACAGGGAGTAGGAACTATGGCTACACCTTC	CASSTGSRNYGYTF	few	TRBV6-1	NA	TRBJ1-2
TGTGCCAGCGGAACAGGGGTGGGGGATACGCAGTATTTT	CASGTGVGDTQYF	NA	TRBV6-1	TRBD1	TRBJ2-3
TGCGCCAGCAGCCGTACGAGACAAGACGCGGGTGGCTACACCTTC	CASSRTRQDAGGYTF	many	TRBV5-1	NA	TRBJ1-2
TGCAGTGCTAAGCGGTACGAGCAGTACTTC	CSAKRYEQYF	NA	TRBV20-1	NA	TRBJ2-7
TGTGCCAGCAGCTTAGTACTGGGTTTGAACACTGAAGCTTTCTTT	CASSLVLGLNTEAFF	many	TRBV7-9	NA	TRBJ1-1
TGCAGTGCTGGGACAGGCCCCCAGCAGCCCCAGCATTTT	CSAGTGPQQPQHF	NA	TRBV20-1	TRBD1	TRBJ1-5
TGTGCCAGCAGCCAAGCGACAGGGGGTTGGACAGATACGCAGTATTTT	CASSQATGGWTDTQYF	many	TRBV14	TRBD1	TRBJ2-3
TGTGCCAGCAGTTATTTAACAGGGATGGGAGGCACCGGGGAGCTGTTTTTT	CASSYLTGMGGTGELFF	few	TRBV6-2/TRBV6-3	NA	TRBJ2-2
TGTGCCAGCAAGGGGACAGGGGCCCTAAGAAACTATGGCTACACCTTC	CASKGTGALRNYGYTF	many	TRBV27	TRBD1	TRBJ1-2
TGTGCCAGCAGCGGCGCGCAGCATTCACCCCTCCACTTT	CASSGAQHSPLHF	many	TRBV7-9	NA	TRBJ1-6
TGCGCCAGCAGCCAAGATTCGTTAGTTAACTATGGCTACACCTTC	CASSQDSLVNYGYTF	many	TRBV4-3	NA	TRBJ1-2
TGTGCCAGCGGGTCCGGGACAGATAACACCGGGGAGCTGTTTTTT	CASGSGTDNTGELFF	once	TRBV7-6	TRBD1	TRBJ2-2
TGTGCCAGCAGCACATTCTACGATGGACAGCTTTCTGGCTACACCTTC	CASSTFYDGQLSGYTF	many	TRBV7-2	NA	TRBJ1-2
TGTGCCAGCAGCGTAGAGGACACCTCCCGATGGGGCTACACCTTC	CASSVEDTSRWGYTF	many	TRBV9	NA	TRBJ1-2
TGCGCCAGCAGCCAAGAGGGACAGGGGGGGAGTGGCTACACCTTC	CASSQEGQGGSGYTF	many	TRBV4-3	TRBD1	TRBJ1-2
TGTGCTAGCAGCCCCTTACCGAGGCGTGAAGCTTTCTTT	CASSPLPRREAFF	NA	TRBV7-7	NA	TRBJ1-1
TGCAGTGCTAGGGGGCAGGTGGGTCAGCCCCAGCATTTT	CSARGQVGQPQHF	NA	TRBV20-1	NA	TRBJ1-5
TGTGCCAGCAGCCAGAGGGGGGACAGGGACGGCACTGAAGCTTTCTTT	CASSQRGDRDGTEAFF	few	TRBV4-2	TRBD1	TRBJ1-1